This T cell receptor (beta chain) was captured by sequencing in a study of T cells in Graves' hyperthyroidism and ophthalmopathy. Broader study findings: Blood also showed most of the thyroid clonotypes that were expanded above 0.001.

Details on this clonotype: The target antigen is unknown.

Using RNA transcripts as the source, TCR beta CDR3 regions were amplified. An initial round of RT-PCR targeting the TCR CDR3 relied on the HTBI primer set. One entry per CDR3 protein results from TCRdb running MiXCR on the multiplex PCR reads. The sample yields roughly 500,000 distinct CDR3 sequences, 46% seen once. The V gene lost 5 bases and the J gene lost 12 bases, with 25 bases spanning the gap. Germline CDR1 reads SNHLY; CDR2 reads FYNNEI. The CDR3 is 15 residues long. The chain has TRBV2 and TRBJ1-2; maybe TRBD1 (6 bases). The sequencing sample was made of peripheral blood or thyroid tissue (not recorded which). This sequence was found in an adult woman with Graves' disease, either hyperthyroidism or ophthalmopathy (not recorded which). CDR3 coding DNA: TGTGCCAGCAGTTGGGGGGGACATTTGAGCTCTGGAAACACCTTC. It yields the protein CASSWGGHLSSGNTF.